This T cell receptor beta chain appears in the sequencing data of a study of post-analysis software for immune sequencing data. Study context: Relapsing-remitting, secondary progressive and progressive-relapsing courses of multiple sclerosis were included. General study findings and limits: Compared with controls, patients had more of about 5 TRBV segments, including TRBV5-6, TRBV5-1 and TRBV20-1.

On this clonotype itself: Its antigen is undetermined.

Unique molecular identifiers were built into the TCR beta cDNA libraries. TCRdb recomputed calls from the PCR reads with MiXCR, one row per CDR3 protein. The top ten clones hold under 9% of a sample with roughly 400,000 distinct CDR3 sequences, about 39% of them seen once. The germline V and J ends were trimmed by 4 bases and 0 bases, with 6 bases remaining between them. There are 12 residues in the CDR3. Germline CDR1 DFQATT, CDR2 SNEGSKA (reference sequence). This clonotype originated in a girl aged 2-10 years with multiple sclerosis. The V call is TRBV20-1, the J call TRBJ1-1; D uncertain. The sequenced material came from blood. CDR3 sequence: CSATGLNTEAFF. CDR3 bases: TGCAGTGCTACGGGGTTGAACACTGAAGCTTTCTTT.